What follows describes a single TCR beta chain. This sample stems from a study of blood T cell repertoires in COVID-19. The V gene lost 3 bases and the J gene lost 5 bases, with 14 bases spanning the gap. CDR3 length equals 14 residues. Germline assignment: CDR1 MNHEY and CDR2 SVGAGI. Produced via immunoSEQ multiplex PCR; TCRdb's table is partial and in-frame only. The sample holds 250,000 or so clones, more than 65% seen once. The chain combines TRBV6-5 with TRBJ2-7; D is perhaps TRBD2 (6 bases). This receptor was identified in a man aged 45-65 years who had recovered from COVID-19. Sequencing used PBMCs or T cells enriched from blood (not recorded which). The CDR3: CASSYRGRSDEQYF. In DNA form, the CDR3 reads TGTGCCAGCAGTTATCGGGGGAGAAGCGACGAGCAGTACTTC.